Listed below are T cell receptor beta chains from one sample, sequenced in a study of blood T cell repertoires in COVID-19. The repertoire was sequenced with immunoSEQ multiplex PCR; TCRdb's copy has only in-frame clones and lacks some. The table includes 200,000 or so clones, around 81% detected once. Sequences were obtained from PBMCs or T cells enriched from blood (not recorded which). These receptors were collected from a man aged 35 to 55 who had recovered from COVID-19. Both conserved end residues are part of each CDR3. The D gene is left open where the match is weak. For some rows the clone size is stated as once, few or many, or as a class when expanded; others skip it.

clone_size: NA
d_call: TRBD1
j_call: TRBJ1-6
v_call: TRBV28
cdr3_nt: TGTGCCAGCAAATCAGGGGGCAGTTTCTATAATTCACCCCTCCACTTT
cdr3_aa: CASKSGGSFYNSPLHF

clone_size: NA
d_call: TRBD1
j_call: TRBJ1-1
v_call: TRBV11-2
cdr3_nt: TGTGCCAGCAGCAGACAGGGGCCGGGTGAAGCTTTCTTT
cdr3_aa: CASSRQGPGEAFF

clone_size: NA
d_call: NA
j_call: TRBJ1-5
v_call: TRBV24-1
cdr3_nt: TGTGCCACCAGTGGGATGTTACCGGGTTCCCAGCATTTT
cdr3_aa: CATSGMLPGSQHF

clone_size: NA
d_call: TRBD1
j_call: TRBJ1-5
v_call: TRBV11-2
cdr3_nt: TGTGCCAGCAGCTTAGGCAATTCGGGACAGGGGATCGGCAATCAGCCCCAGCATTTT
cdr3_aa: CASSLGNSGQGIGNQPQHF

clone_size: once
d_call: NA
j_call: TRBJ1-1
v_call: TRBV13
cdr3_nt: TGTGCCAGCAGCTTAGGGGTAGGACGGGGGAACACTGAAGCTTTCTTT
cdr3_aa: CASSLGVGRGNTEAFF

clone_size: few
d_call: NA
j_call: TRBJ1-5
v_call: TRBV30
cdr3_nt: TGTGCCTGGAGTACAGGGAAGGGCAATCAGCCCCAGCATTTT
cdr3_aa: CAWSTGKGNQPQHF

clone_size: NA
d_call: TRBD2
j_call: TRBJ2-1
v_call: TRBV5-4
cdr3_nt: TGTGCCAGCAGCTTGGCGGGACGTAGCGGGGGGAACAATGAGCAGTTCTTC
cdr3_aa: CASSLAGRSGGNNEQFF

clone_size: NA
d_call: NA
j_call: TRBJ2-7
v_call: TRBV20-1
cdr3_nt: TGCAGTGCTAGAGGAGGTTACGAGCAGTACTTC
cdr3_aa: CSARGGYEQYF

clone_size: NA
d_call: TRBD1
j_call: TRBJ1-3
v_call: TRBV2
cdr3_nt: TGTGCCAGCAGCTTGGGACAGCCCAACTCTGGAAACACCATATATTTT
cdr3_aa: CASSLGQPNSGNTIYF

clone_size: NA
d_call: NA
j_call: TRBJ1-5
v_call: TRBV6-2/TRBV6-3
cdr3_nt: TGTGCCAGCAGTTACAGGCGGCATAGCAATCAGCCCCAGCATTTT
cdr3_aa: CASSYRRHSNQPQHF

clone_size: NA
d_call: TRBD1
j_call: TRBJ2-7
v_call: TRBV28
cdr3_nt: TGTGCCAGCAGCTCGGGACAGGGCTACGAGCAGTACTTC
cdr3_aa: CASSSGQGYEQYF

clone_size: few
d_call: NA
j_call: TRBJ1-2
v_call: TRBV6-4
cdr3_nt: TGTGCCAGCAGTGACTCGGAGGGAATAGGTGGCTACACCTTC
cdr3_aa: CASSDSEGIGGYTF

clone_size: NA
d_call: NA
j_call: TRBJ2-5
v_call: TRBV6-5
cdr3_nt: TGTGCCAGCAGTTACCCTAAAGAGACCCAGTACTTC
cdr3_aa: CASSYPKETQYF

clone_size: NA
d_call: NA
j_call: TRBJ2-3
v_call: TRBV4-3
cdr3_nt: TGCGCCAGCAGCCAAGGAGCTCCTAGCACAGATACGCAGTATTTT
cdr3_aa: CASSQGAPSTDTQYF

clone_size: NA
d_call: NA
j_call: TRBJ1-4
v_call: TRBV7-9
cdr3_nt: TGTGCCAGCAGCTTAGCAGAGCGGGCTGGGGAAAAACTGTTTTTT
cdr3_aa: CASSLAERAGEKLFF

clone_size: NA
d_call: TRBD1
j_call: TRBJ1-3
v_call: TRBV2
cdr3_nt: TGTGCCAGCAAAACAGGGGAACAAAGGGGAAACACCATATATTTT
cdr3_aa: CASKTGEQRGNTIYF

clone_size: NA
d_call: TRBD1
j_call: TRBJ2-7
v_call: TRBV3-1/TRBV3-2
cdr3_nt: TGTGCCAGCAGCCAAGAGGGACAGACCTACGAGCAGTACTTC
cdr3_aa: CASSQEGQTYEQYF

clone_size: NA
d_call: NA
j_call: TRBJ1-1
v_call: TRBV4-3
cdr3_nt: TGCGCCAGCAGCCAAGAGGGGCCCTACACTGAAGCTTTCTTT
cdr3_aa: CASSQEGPYTEAFF

clone_size: NA
d_call: TRBD1
j_call: TRBJ2-4
v_call: TRBV7-8
cdr3_nt: TGTGCCAGCAGCCCTAGACAGGGGTCTATAGCCAAAAACATTCAGTACTTC
cdr3_aa: CASSPRQGSIAKNIQYF

clone_size: NA
d_call: TRBD1
j_call: TRBJ2-2
v_call: TRBV2
cdr3_nt: TGTGCCAGCAGCCTAGGGACAGGGCACGGGGAGCTGTTTTTT
cdr3_aa: CASSLGTGHGELFF